Listed below are T cell receptor beta chains from one sample, sequenced in a study of T cell repertoires in cytomegalovirus infection. TCRdb re-analysed the reads in MiXCR, keeping a single row per CDR3 protein. The data show roughly 640,000 distinct CDR3 sequences, 20% to 30% seen once. The sample consisted of CD8+ T cells from PBMCs. These receptor sequences come from a human donor in good health (CMV status not recorded). Some clones in this sample may be carry-over from other donors' samples. The CDR3 runs from the conserved cysteine through the conserved F or W. The order of the fields is CDR3 DNA, CDR3 protein, clone size, V gene, J gene, D gene. A D gene is named only where the DNA matches it firmly. Size is omitted from some rows. Given values are once, few, many or a class for expanded clones.

TGTGCCAGCAGAGTATCCCAGATTGGCGTGGGGGAAAACATTCAGTACTTC	CASRVSQIGVGENIQYF	-	TRBV6-5	TRBJ2-4	-
TGTGCCAGCAGCTTAGTTACCAGGGGGCGTAACACTGAAGCTTTCTTT	CASSLVTRGRNTEAFF	many	TRBV7-9	TRBJ1-1	TRBD1
TGTGCCAGCAGTCGACAGGGTTTAGGCTATGGCTACACCTTC	CASSRQGLGYGYTF	few	TRBV28	TRBJ1-2	TRBD1
TGTGCCAGCAGTCCCCGGGTAGCGGGGGGTTACAATGAGCAGTTCTTC	CASSPRVAGGYNEQFF	-	TRBV6-2/TRBV6-3	TRBJ2-1	TRBD2
TGTGCCAGCAGTTACCCGATTGGACAGGGGGGATACAATGAGCAGTTCTTC	CASSYPIGQGGYNEQFF	-	TRBV6-2/TRBV6-3	TRBJ2-1	TRBD1
TGTGCCAGCAGTTCTTTGTTGATGGTCTACGAGCAGTACTTC	CASSSLLMVYEQYF	few	TRBV6-5	TRBJ2-7	-
TGTGCCAGCAGACCGCAGGAGGGCCCCCAAGAGACCCAGTACTTC	CASRPQEGPQETQYF	many	TRBV7-6	TRBJ2-5	-
TGTGCCAGCAGTTACTTAGGCTCCTACAATGAGCAGTTCTTC	CASSYLGSYNEQFF	-	TRBV6-2/TRBV6-3	TRBJ2-1	-
TGTGCCAGCAGTCCGGGCAAGGGTTCCAACAATGAGCAGTTCTTC	CASSPGKGSNNEQFF	many	TRBV12-3/TRBV12-4	TRBJ2-1	-
TGCAGCGTTGTGGACAATGAGCAGTTCTTC	CSVVDNEQFF	few	TRBV29-1	TRBJ2-1	-
TGCAGTGCTAGAGAGGTCGAGATTGTCGGGGGTCAGCCCCAGCATTTT	CSAREVEIVGGQPQHF	few	TRBV20-1	TRBJ1-5	-
TGTGCCAGCAGCCAAGAACTATACAATGAGCAGTTCTTC	CASSQELYNEQFF	few	TRBV4-2	TRBJ2-1	-
TGCAGTGCTAGGGGTTGGACAGGGTTCGGCCCTGGTGGGTCACCCCTCCACTTT	CSARGWTGFGPGGSPLHF	many	TRBV20-1	TRBJ1-6	TRBD1
TGTGCCAGCAGCTTGGGACATACCGGGACCCAGTACTTC	CASSLGHTGTQYF	many	TRBV7-9	TRBJ2-5	-
TGTGCCAGCAGCCAAGTAATCTCTGAGCAGTTCTTC	CASSQVISEQFF	few	TRBV14	TRBJ2-1	-
TGTGCCAGCAGCCAAGACCGGGGGGGCCGTCGATTCCAAGAGACCCAGTACTTC	CASSQDRGGRRFQETQYF	-	TRBV3-1	TRBJ2-5	TRBD2
TGTGCCAGCAGCTCCACAAACAATGAGCAGTTCTTC	CASSSTNNEQFF	-	TRBV11-2	TRBJ2-1	-
TGTGCCAGCAGTTACATACAGCAGGGGGGATATGGCTACACCTTC	CASSYIQQGGYGYTF	-	TRBV6-6	TRBJ1-2	TRBD1
TGCGCCAGCAGCCAATCCTCGTCTGGGGCCAACGTCCTGACTTTC	CASSQSSSGANVLTF	-	TRBV4-3	TRBJ2-6	-
TGCAGTGCTAGAGATCTGAAGGCAGTCCCCTGGGTGGGGGACGCGTTCTTC	CSARDLKAVPWVGDAFF	-	TRBV20-1	TRBJ2-1	-
TGCAGCGCCCTGTACTTTTCGAGATCCACTGAAGCTTTCTTT	CSALYFSRSTEAFF	few	TRBV29-1	TRBJ1-1	-
TGTGCCAGCAGTTACTACAAGGGGCGCGGGGATACGCAGTATTTT	CASSYYKGRGDTQYF	-	TRBV6-2/TRBV6-3	TRBJ2-3	-
TGCAGCGTTGAATTTGAAGGAGATACGCAGTATTTT	CSVEFEGDTQYF	-	TRBV29-1	TRBJ2-3	-
TGTGCCAGCAGCTTAGGTTTCAGGGCCTACCAAGAGACCCAGTACTTC	CASSLGFRAYQETQYF	many	TRBV7-2	TRBJ2-5	-
TGTGCCAGCAGACTACTAGCGGGGGATACGCAGTATTTT	CASRLLAGDTQYF	-	TRBV28	TRBJ2-3	TRBD2
TGTGCCATCAGAGACAGGGTTTACGGGCAGGAGACCCAGTACTTC	CAIRDRVYGQETQYF	-	TRBV10-3	TRBJ2-5	TRBD1
TGTGCCAGCAGCCAAAGGGATCGGGATACACAGTATTTT	CASSQRDRDTQYF	-	TRBV7-6	TRBJ2-3	-
TGCAGCGTTGAAGATCGGGGACTCTCTCCCGGGGAGCTGTTTTTT	CSVEDRGLSPGELFF	few	TRBV29-1	TRBJ2-2	-
TGCGCCAGCAGCTTGGCGGTGGGGACAGATACGCATTATTTT	CASSLAVGTDTHYF	-	TRBV5-1	TRBJ2-3	TRBD1
TGCAGCGTTGACTTGTTGAGGTACCAAGAGACCCAGTACTTC	CSVDLLRYQETQYF	-	TRBV29-1	TRBJ2-5	-
TGTGCCAGCAGTGAAGCGTGGAGGGGAGATGGCTACACCTTC	CASSEAWRGDGYTF	few	TRBV6-1	TRBJ1-2	-
TGTGCCAGCAGCCACACTTTAGCGGGGGGGCGGAATGAGCAGTTCTTC	CASSHTLAGGRNEQFF	many	TRBV7-9	TRBJ2-1	TRBD2
TGTGCCAGCAGCCAAGAGGGGCCCTACAATGAGCAGTTCTTC	CASSQEGPYNEQFF	-	TRBV4-2	TRBJ2-1	-
TGTGTCAGCAGCTTATCAAGCAATCAGCCCCAGCATTTT	CVSSLSSNQPQHF	-	TRBV7-8	TRBJ1-5	-
TGTGCCACCAGCAGAGACGCAGGTAGCACAGATACGCAGTATTTT	CATSRDAGSTDTQYF	-	TRBV15	TRBJ2-3	-
TGTGCCAGCAGCTCCCACAGACAGGGCTTAACTAATGAAAAACTGTTTTTT	CASSSHRQGLTNEKLFF	many	TRBV7-2	TRBJ1-4	TRBD1
TGTGCCAGCAGTGACACGTTTAAGCCCTACAATGAGCAGTTCTTC	CASSDTFKPYNEQFF	few	TRBV28	TRBJ2-1	-
TGTGCCAGCAGCCTCCTCACGGGGGTAGAGACCCAGTACTTC	CASSLLTGVETQYF	-	TRBV5-5	TRBJ2-5	-
TGCGCCAGCAGCCACTCAAGGCGAGCGGGGGTCTACAATGAGCAGTTCTTC	CASSHSRRAGVYNEQFF	few	TRBV4-3	TRBJ2-1	TRBD2
TGTGCCAGCAGCCCCACCGAAAATGAGCAGTTCTTC	CASSPTENEQFF	-	TRBV7-2	TRBJ2-1	-
TGTGCCAGCAGCTCATTACAAATCAACTATGGCTACACCTTC	CASSSLQINYGYTF	-	TRBV7-9	TRBJ1-2	-
TGTGCCAGCAGGGGACAGGGGTATAGCTCCTACAATGAGCAGTTCTTC	CASRGQGYSSYNEQFF	-	TRBV5-4	TRBJ2-1	TRBD1
TGTGCCAGCAGCTACACCGGGACTGTCACAGATACGCAGTATTTT	CASSYTGTVTDTQYF	many	TRBV7-6	TRBJ2-3	-
TGCAGTGCACCCGGGACCAGAGGCCACAATGAGCAGTTCTTC	CSAPGTRGHNEQFF	-	TRBV20-1	TRBJ2-1	-
TGTGCCAGCGGTGTAAGGCAGCCCCAGCATTTT	CASGVRQPQHF	many	TRBV6-2/TRBV6-3	TRBJ1-5	-
TGTGCCAGCAGTGGCTCTGGGGCCAACTACGAGCAGTACTTC	CASSGSGANYEQYF	-	TRBV2	TRBJ2-7	-
TGTGCCAGTAGTTCCCGACAGGGGATCGGGACTGAAGCTTTCTTT	CASSSRQGIGTEAFF	few	TRBV19	TRBJ1-1	TRBD1
TGTGCCAGCAGCCAAGACGCGGGGCTTAGCACAGATACGCAGTATTTT	CASSQDAGLSTDTQYF	many	TRBV14	TRBJ2-3	-
TGTGCCAGCAGTGAACTAGCGGGGAACACCGGGGAGCTGTTTTTT	CASSELAGNTGELFF	-	TRBV6-4	TRBJ2-2	TRBD2
TGCGCCAGCAGCCGGACATTCGAGGATGAGCAGTTCTTC	CASSRTFEDEQFF	-	TRBV5-1	TRBJ2-1	-
TGCGCCAGCAGCCTGGGAATCCAGCGGCCCCAGCATTTT	CASSLGIQRPQHF	-	TRBV4-1	TRBJ1-5	-
TGTGCCAGCAGTTTAGTTCGGGGAGGGAGCAAAAACATTCAGTACTTC	CASSLVRGGSKNIQYF	-	TRBV27	TRBJ2-4	TRBD2
TGTGCCAGCAGGCCAAGACTAAGTTACCAAGAGACCCAGTACTTC	CASRPRLSYQETQYF	-	TRBV27	TRBJ2-5	-
TGTGCCAGCAGTGAACTGGGTGGTACGCCTAACTATGGCTACACCTTC	CASSELGGTPNYGYTF	many	TRBV2	TRBJ1-2	-
TGTGCCAGCAGCCCGGACGATTTCACAGATACGCAGTATTTT	CASSPDDFTDTQYF	many	TRBV7-2	TRBJ2-3	-
TGTGCCAGCGAGGGGGCCCCAGATGAGCAGTTCTTC	CASEGAPDEQFF	-	TRBV19	TRBJ2-1	TRBD1
TGCAGCGACGTGGTTAGGGATGGCTACACCTTC	CSDVVRDGYTF	few	TRBV29-1	TRBJ1-2	-